A selection of T cell receptor beta chains follows, all from one sample in a study of cytomegalovirus exposure and HLA in healthy donors. TCRdb's copy holds only in-frame clones and misses some; the assay was immunoSEQ multiplex PCR. The sample has 150,000 or so clones, almost 85% seen once. The sequencing input was PBMCs. These receptors were taken from a man aged 25-45 years in good health and CMV-seropositive. The CDR3 runs from the conserved cysteine through the conserved F or W. The order of the fields is clone size, J gene, V gene, D gene, CDR3 protein, CDR3 DNA. D genes are given only for firm matches. Clone sizes are given selectively: once, few, many, or a class where the clone is expanded.

abundance: -; j_gene: TRBJ1-2; v_gene: TRBV18; d_gene: TRBD1; CDR3aa: CASSTTGDDGYTF; CDR3nt: TGTGCCAGCTCAACCACAGGGGATGATGGCTACACCTTC
abundance: -; j_gene: TRBJ1-5; v_gene: TRBV6-1; d_gene: TRBD1; CDR3aa: CASSEVGQATYSNQPQHF; CDR3nt: TGTGCCAGCAGTGAAGTTGGACAGGCGACATATAGCAATCAGCCCCAGCATTTT
abundance: -; j_gene: TRBJ1-5; v_gene: TRBV2; d_gene: TRBD1; CDR3aa: CASSARTGIGQPQHF; CDR3nt: TGTGCCAGCAGCGCTAGGACAGGGATCGGGCAGCCCCAGCATTTT
abundance: few; j_gene: TRBJ2-1; v_gene: TRBV27; d_gene: TRBD2; CDR3aa: CASSPSSGRAGHFYNEQFF; CDR3nt: TGTGCCAGCAGTCCCTCTAGCGGGAGGGCAGGGCATTTTTACAATGAGCAGTTCTTC
abundance: few; j_gene: TRBJ2-2; v_gene: TRBV5-4; d_gene: -; CDR3aa: CASSGLEEGTGELFF; CDR3nt: TGTGCCAGCAGCGGGTTGGAGGAGGGCACCGGGGAGCTGTTTTTT
abundance: -; j_gene: TRBJ2-3; v_gene: TRBV7-3; d_gene: -; CDR3aa: CASSFGGDTQYF; CDR3nt: TGTGCCAGCAGCTTCGGAGGGGATACGCAGTATTTT
abundance: few; j_gene: TRBJ2-6; v_gene: TRBV14; d_gene: -; CDR3aa: CASSQIISGANVLTF; CDR3nt: TGTGCCAGCAGCCAAATAATCTCTGGGGCCAACGTCCTGACTTTC
abundance: -; j_gene: TRBJ2-1; v_gene: TRBV5-8; d_gene: TRBD2; CDR3aa: CASSLDLGTSGRNEQFF; CDR3nt: TGTGCCAGCAGCTTGGATTTAGGGACTAGCGGGAGGAATGAGCAGTTCTTC
abundance: -; j_gene: TRBJ2-1; v_gene: TRBV7-3; d_gene: -; CDR3aa: CASSLETGSYNEQFF; CDR3nt: TGTGCCAGCAGCCTCGAAACCGGCTCCTACAATGAGCAGTTCTTC
abundance: -; j_gene: TRBJ1-1; v_gene: TRBV5-3; d_gene: -; CDR3aa: CARSLCGGYGTEAFF; CDR3nt: TGTGCCAGAAGCTTGTGTGGAGGGTATGGGACTGAAGCTTTCTTT
abundance: -; j_gene: TRBJ1-2; v_gene: TRBV10-3; d_gene: TRBD1; CDR3aa: CAITADRVLYGYTF; CDR3nt: TGTGCCATCACCGCCGACAGGGTACTCTATGGCTACACCTTC
abundance: -; j_gene: TRBJ2-7; v_gene: TRBV10-3; d_gene: TRBD1; CDR3aa: CAISTLGTAYEQYF; CDR3nt: TGTGCCATCAGTACCTTGGGGACAGCCTACGAGCAGTACTTC
abundance: -; j_gene: TRBJ2-7; v_gene: TRBV27; d_gene: TRBD2; CDR3aa: CASSTGLAGVSIHEQYF; CDR3nt: TGTGCCAGCAGTACGGGACTAGCGGGAGTCTCAATTCACGAGCAGTACTTC
abundance: -; j_gene: TRBJ1-1; v_gene: TRBV15; d_gene: TRBD1; CDR3aa: CATSRPGQGNTEAFF; CDR3nt: TGTGCCACCAGCAGACCCGGACAGGGGAACACTGAAGCTTTCTTT
abundance: -; j_gene: TRBJ2-7; v_gene: TRBV2; d_gene: TRBD1; CDR3aa: CASSEQGAAYEQYF; CDR3nt: TGTGCCAGCAGTGAACAGGGGGCTGCCTACGAGCAGTACTTC
abundance: -; j_gene: TRBJ2-1; v_gene: TRBV11-3; d_gene: TRBD1; CDR3aa: CASSLTGGSEQFF; CDR3nt: TGTGCCAGCAGCTTAACAGGGGGCAGTGAGCAGTTCTTC
abundance: -; j_gene: TRBJ2-3; v_gene: TRBV6-7; d_gene: -; CDR3aa: CASSYPRGDLTDTQYF; CDR3nt: TGTGCCAGCAGTTACCCCCGCGGGGATCTCACAGATACGCAGTATTTT
abundance: -; j_gene: TRBJ1-6; v_gene: TRBV7-2; d_gene: -; CDR3aa: CASSPRYGAGSPLHF; CDR3nt: TGTGCCAGCAGCCCACGTTACGGAGCTGGTTCACCCCTCCACTTT
abundance: -; j_gene: TRBJ2-7; v_gene: TRBV28; d_gene: TRBD1; CDR3aa: CASSSERTGSSYEQYF; CDR3nt: TGTGCCAGCAGTTCAGAGAGGACAGGGAGCTCCTACGAGCAGTACTTC
abundance: once; j_gene: TRBJ1-5; v_gene: TRBV5-6; d_gene: -; CDR3aa: CASSLGVSQPQHF; CDR3nt: TGTGCCAGCAGCTTGGGCGTGTCTCAGCCCCAGCATTTT
abundance: once; j_gene: TRBJ1-5; v_gene: TRBV7-9; d_gene: TRBD1; CDR3aa: CASSSTGTGASRHF; CDR3nt: TGTGCCAGCAGCTCAACCGGGACAGGGGCCTCACGGCATTTT
abundance: once; j_gene: TRBJ1-4; v_gene: TRBV13; d_gene: -; CDR3aa: CASSLAGVIGEKLFF; CDR3nt: TGTGCCAGCAGCTTGGCCGGAGTTATAGGAGAAAAACTGTTTTTT
abundance: -; j_gene: TRBJ2-3; v_gene: TRBV19; d_gene: TRBD1; CDR3aa: CASSRTGRSRGLGTDTQYF; CDR3nt: TGTGCCAGTAGTAGGACAGGGAGGTCGAGGGGCCTGGGGACAGATACGCAGTATTTT
abundance: -; j_gene: TRBJ2-3; v_gene: TRBV28; d_gene: -; CDR3aa: CASIPPGVVDTQYF; CDR3nt: TGTGCCAGCATCCCACCGGGGGTTGTAGATACGCAGTATTTT
abundance: -; j_gene: TRBJ2-7; v_gene: TRBV7-8; d_gene: TRBD1; CDR3aa: CASSQAGTVIYEQYF; CDR3nt: TGTGCCAGCAGCCAGGCCGGGACAGTAATCTACGAGCAGTACTTC
abundance: -; j_gene: TRBJ2-5; v_gene: TRBV18; d_gene: -; CDR3aa: CASSPYGGPQQETQYF; CDR3nt: TGTGCCAGCTCACCATATGGCGGGCCCCAGCAAGAGACCCAGTACTTC
abundance: -; j_gene: TRBJ2-1; v_gene: TRBV7-9; d_gene: -; CDR3aa: CASSLGAALRIYNEQFF; CDR3nt: TGTGCCAGCAGCTTAGGGGCAGCCCTCCGTATCTACAATGAGCAGTTCTTC
abundance: -; j_gene: TRBJ1-2; v_gene: TRBV7-3; d_gene: TRBD1; CDR3aa: CASSSRTGDGYTF; CDR3nt: TGTGCCAGCAGCTCCCGGACAGGAGATGGCTACACCTTC
abundance: -; j_gene: TRBJ2-2; v_gene: TRBV9; d_gene: -; CDR3aa: CASSVLTPDTGELFF; CDR3nt: TGTGCCAGCAGCGTACTCACCCCGGACACCGGGGAGCTGTTTTTT
abundance: -; j_gene: TRBJ1-2; v_gene: TRBV15; d_gene: -; CDR3aa: CATSSVQGYGYTF; CDR3nt: TGTGCCACCAGCAGTGTACAGGGTTATGGCTACACCTTC
abundance: -; j_gene: TRBJ2-2; v_gene: TRBV5-1; d_gene: -; CDR3aa: CASSLYGTGELFF; CDR3nt: TGCGCCAGCAGCTTGTACGGCACCGGGGAGCTGTTTTTT
abundance: -; j_gene: TRBJ2-3; v_gene: TRBV4-1; d_gene: -; CDR3aa: CASSQDRASGTDTQYF; CDR3nt: TGCGCCAGCAGCCAAGATAGGGCTAGCGGCACAGATACGCAGTATTTT
abundance: -; j_gene: TRBJ2-3; v_gene: TRBV11-2; d_gene: -; CDR3aa: CASSRYGDTQYF; CDR3nt: TGTGCCAGCAGCAGGTACGGGGATACGCAGTATTTT
abundance: -; j_gene: TRBJ2-5; v_gene: TRBV5-1; d_gene: TRBD1; CDR3aa: CASSLDTGGGETQYF; CDR3nt: TGCGCCAGCAGCTTGGATACAGGGGGAGGAGAGACCCAGTACTTC
abundance: -; j_gene: TRBJ2-2; v_gene: TRBV5-4; d_gene: TRBD2; CDR3aa: CASRRGAGFQSTGELFF; CDR3nt: TGTGCCAGCAGGCGGGGGGCCGGGTTCCAGTCCACCGGGGAGCTGTTTTTT
abundance: -; j_gene: TRBJ2-7; v_gene: TRBV9; d_gene: -; CDR3aa: CASSVGPGGSGYEQYF; CDR3nt: TGTGCCAGCAGCGTAGGCCCCGGGGGTAGCGGCTACGAGCAGTACTTC
abundance: once; j_gene: TRBJ2-2; v_gene: TRBV5-1; d_gene: -; CDR3aa: CATSPTRAAGGELFF; CDR3nt: TGCGCCACCTCGCCTACTCGGGCGGCGGGCGGGGAGCTGTTTTTT
abundance: -; j_gene: TRBJ1-5; v_gene: TRBV15; d_gene: TRBD1; CDR3aa: CATSRDSGGKGHQPQHF; CDR3nt: TGTGCCACCAGCAGAGATTCAGGGGGAAAGGGGCATCAGCCCCAGCATTTT
abundance: -; j_gene: TRBJ1-1; v_gene: TRBV28; d_gene: -; CDR3aa: CASSSPGVGTEAFF; CDR3nt: TGTGCCAGCAGTTCACCCGGGGTCGGCACTGAAGCTTTCTTT
abundance: -; j_gene: TRBJ2-2; v_gene: TRBV7-2; d_gene: TRBD2; CDR3aa: CASSQTSGPPGELFF; CDR3nt: TGTGCCAGCAGCCAGACTAGCGGACCGCCCGGGGAGCTGTTTTTT
abundance: -; j_gene: TRBJ1-1; v_gene: TRBV18; d_gene: TRBD1; CDR3aa: CASSPKAPGQGARTEAFF; CDR3nt: TGTGCCAGCTCACCCAAGGCACCGGGACAGGGGGCGCGCACTGAAGCTTTCTTT
abundance: -; j_gene: TRBJ1-2; v_gene: TRBV7-9; d_gene: TRBD1; CDR3aa: CASSLGTEYGYTF; CDR3nt: TGTGCCAGCAGCCTGGGGACAGAATATGGCTACACCTTC
abundance: -; j_gene: TRBJ2-7; v_gene: TRBV13; d_gene: TRBD2; CDR3aa: CASSFSGGFSYEQYF; CDR3nt: TGTGCCAGCAGCTTTAGCGGGGGGTTCTCCTACGAGCAGTACTTC
abundance: -; j_gene: TRBJ2-7; v_gene: TRBV9; d_gene: TRBD2; CDR3aa: CASRPGLAGEQYF; CDR3nt: TGTGCCAGTCGACCGGGACTAGCCGGTGAGCAGTACTTC
abundance: -; j_gene: TRBJ1-1; v_gene: TRBV5-1; d_gene: -; CDR3aa: CASSFGQQMNTEAFF; CDR3nt: TGCGCCAGCAGCTTTGGACAGCAGATGAACACTGAAGCTTTCTTT
abundance: -; j_gene: TRBJ2-3; v_gene: TRBV10-3; d_gene: TRBD2; CDR3aa: CAISEAGLAVQDTQYF; CDR3nt: TGTGCCATCAGTGAGGCGGGACTAGCGGTCCAGGATACGCAGTATTTT
abundance: -; j_gene: TRBJ2-3; v_gene: TRBV9; d_gene: -; CDR3aa: CASSVDRTKDTQYF; CDR3nt: TGTGCCAGCAGCGTAGACAGAACCAAAGATACGCAGTATTTT
abundance: -; j_gene: TRBJ2-1; v_gene: TRBV29-1; d_gene: TRBD2; CDR3aa: CSVLLAGGSGEQFF; CDR3nt: TGCAGCGTTTTACTAGCGGGAGGATCAGGGGAGCAGTTCTTC
abundance: -; j_gene: TRBJ2-1; v_gene: TRBV10-3; d_gene: -; CDR3aa: CAISESGTYNEQFF; CDR3nt: TGTGCCATCAGTGAGTCTGGCACCTACAATGAGCAGTTCTTC
abundance: once; j_gene: TRBJ1-5; v_gene: TRBV28; d_gene: -; CDR3aa: CASSYNRASNQPQHF; CDR3nt: TGTGCCAGCAGTTATAACAGGGCAAGCAATCAGCCCCAGCATTTT
abundance: once; j_gene: TRBJ2-7; v_gene: TRBV11-3; d_gene: -; CDR3aa: CASSLDGSSYEQYF; CDR3nt: TGTGCCAGCAGCTTAGACGGTAGCTCCTACGAGCAGTACTTC
abundance: -; j_gene: TRBJ2-3; v_gene: TRBV6-1; d_gene: -; CDR3aa: CATARGTDTQYF; CDR3nt: TGTGCCACCGCACGGGGCACAGATACGCAGTATTTT
abundance: -; j_gene: TRBJ2-1; v_gene: TRBV5-6; d_gene: TRBD2; CDR3aa: CASSSQTSRGDEQFF; CDR3nt: TGTGCCAGCAGCTCCCAGACTAGCCGGGGCGATGAGCAGTTCTTC
abundance: -; j_gene: TRBJ2-3; v_gene: TRBV5-1; d_gene: TRBD1; CDR3aa: CASSAGQAPFTDTQYF; CDR3nt: TGCGCCAGCAGCGCGGGACAGGCCCCATTCACAGATACGCAGTATTTT
abundance: -; j_gene: TRBJ2-3; v_gene: TRBV21-1; d_gene: -; CDR3aa: CASSLAEPPGSTDTQYF; CDR3nt: TGTGCCAGCTCGCTAGCGGAACCTCCCGGTAGCACAGATACGCAGTATTTT
abundance: -; j_gene: TRBJ2-1; v_gene: TRBV5-1; d_gene: -; CDR3aa: CASSLATENNEQFF; CDR3nt: TGCGCCAGCAGCTTGGCGACAGAGAACAATGAGCAGTTCTTC
abundance: -; j_gene: TRBJ1-5; v_gene: TRBV9; d_gene: -; CDR3aa: CASSVSSMLNQPQHF; CDR3nt: TGTGCCAGCAGCGTAAGTAGTATGCTAAATCAGCCCCAGCATTTT